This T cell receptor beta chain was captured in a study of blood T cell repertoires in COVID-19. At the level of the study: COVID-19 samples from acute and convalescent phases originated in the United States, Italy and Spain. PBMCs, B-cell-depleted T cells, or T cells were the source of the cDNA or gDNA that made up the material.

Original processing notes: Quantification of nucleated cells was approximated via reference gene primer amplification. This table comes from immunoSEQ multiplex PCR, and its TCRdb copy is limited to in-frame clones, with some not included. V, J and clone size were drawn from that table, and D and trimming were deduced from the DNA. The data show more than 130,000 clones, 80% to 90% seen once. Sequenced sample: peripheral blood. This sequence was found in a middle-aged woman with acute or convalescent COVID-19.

The chain's CDR3 is CASSLGLAWNTGELFF. The CDR3 region has the DNA TGTGCCAGCAGCTTAGGCCTAGCGTGGAACACCGGGGAGCTGTTTTTT. The V gene is TRBV7-2, the J gene TRBJ2-2; weak D call: TRBD2 (6 bases). Germline values: CDR1 SGHTA, CDR2 FQGNSA. V was clipped by 1 base and J by 1 base, with 10 bases between them. The CDR3 has 16 residues.